This record concerns one T cell receptor beta chain sequence. The CDR3 length is 15 residues. CDR1 is ENHRY and CDR2 is SYGVKD in the germline V gene. Trimming at V came to 5 bases and at J to 6 bases, leaving 7 bases not matched to a gene. Authors' processing steps: Reference gene primer amplification yielded estimated nucleated cell counts. TCRdb's table, derived via immunoSEQ multiplex PCR, lists solely in-frame clones and lacks some. V and J calls and clone size are copied from that table; D and trimming were computed from the DNA. This table has about 220,000 clones, 84% appearing once. This sample is drawn from a study of blood T cell repertoires in COVID-19.

This rearrangement joins TRBV10-3 to TRBJ2-2, with 9 bases aligning to TRBD1. Sequences were obtained from PBMCs or T cells enriched from blood (not recorded which). The TCR originated in a woman aged 40 to 50 who had recovered from COVID-19. CDR3 region: CAISPGQGWAGELFF. The CDR3 DNA sequence: TGTGCCATCAGTCCGGGACAGGGATGGGCCGGGGAGCTGTTTTTT.